The rows below give T cell receptor beta chains drawn from one sample of a study of blood T cells in healthy people across ages. In TCRdb, the 5' RACE reads were re-called with MiXCR into one record per CDR3 protein. The sample has more than 600,000 distinct CDR3 sequences, roughly 25% seen once. These data were likewise used in another study, on T cells of mothers and their children.

The specimen was blood. These receptors were collected from a boy aged 5 to 17 in good health. Each CDR3 is given with its conserved first and last residue. The D gene is left open where the match is weak. A row's size may be missing; if present it is once, few, many or a size class.

TRBJ2-6 TRBD2 few TRBV20-1 TGCAGTGCTAGAGATCCCTGGCAAAGGGAGGGCTCTGGGGCCAACGTCCTGACTTTC CSARDPWQREGSGANVLTF
TRBJ2-2 - few TRBV7-9 TGTGCCAGCAGCTTAACTATAGCGGAGGAGCTGTTTTTT CASSLTIAEELFF
TRBJ1-1 - - TRBV7-8 TGTGCCAGCAGCTTAGAGTATTCGGGGGTGAACACTGAAGCTTTCTTT CASSLEYSGVNTEAFF
TRBJ1-4 - - TRBV29-1 TGCAGCGGCCTACTGGAAGGAAATCTGGAAAAACTGTTTTTT CSGLLEGNLEKLFF
TRBJ1-4 - few TRBV7-2 TGTGCCAGCAGCTTAGCTGTTGGGGTAGCTAATGAAAAACCGTTTTTT CASSLAVGVANEKPFF
TRBJ1-2 - few TRBV7-2 TGTGCCAGCAGCTTAGCCCTGGAGGGTCAGGGTGGCTACACCTTC CASSLALEGQGGYTF
TRBJ1-1 - - TRBV29-1 TGCAGCGTTGAAGGACGGATGGGCACTGAAGCTTTCTTT CSVEGRMGTEAFF
TRBJ1-6 - - TRBV10-3 TGTGCCATCAGTGAGTCGGAGAGTCTTGCTTCACCCCTCCACTTT CAISESESLASPLHF
TRBJ1-4 - - TRBV5-1 TGCGCCAGCAGCGCTGGGGATAGCAGGGCTGCCGGGGGTGGTAATGAAAAACTGTTTTTT CASSAGDSRAAGGGNEKLFF
TRBJ2-4 - few TRBV6-6 TGTGCCAGCAGTTACGAGACTTCCCCCAAGAACATTCAGTACTTC CASSYETSPKNIQYF
TRBJ2-7 TRBD2 - TRBV7-6 TGTGCCAGCAGCTTAGTTCGCGGACTAGCGGGAGACGAGCAGTACTTC CASSLVRGLAGDEQYF
TRBJ2-5 TRBD2 few TRBV20-1 TGCAGTGCTAGAGAGGGGACTAGCATGGGGTCCCAGTACTTC CSAREGTSMGSQYF
TRBJ1-5 - - TRBV4-2 TGTGCCAGCAGCCAAGAAACAGGGTATCAGCCCCAGCATTTT CASSQETGYQPQHF
TRBJ2-5 TRBD1 - TRBV6-1 TGTGCCAGCAGTGATCGACAGGGGGCAACTTACTTC CASSDRQGATYF
TRBJ2-5 - - TRBV18 TGTGCCAGCTCACCTGAAAGGGTTGGTGGAGAGACCCAGTACTTC CASSPERVGGETQYF
TRBJ2-1 - - TRBV20-1 TGCAGTGCTAGAGATTTAGGCCCTCAGTTCTTC CSARDLGPQFF
TRBJ2-5 - - TRBV7-2 TGTGCCAGCACCCTGATAGAGACCCAGTACTTC CASTLIETQYF
TRBJ2-7 TRBD2 - TRBV27 TGTGCCCCCATCCCCAGGACTAGCGGGAGGCCACGATGCTTC CAPIPRTSGRPRCF
TRBJ2-6 - few TRBV6-6 TGTGCCAGCACCTCCCCTGGGGCCAACGTCCTGACTTTC CASTSPGANVLTF
TRBJ2-7 TRBD2 - TRBV20-1 TGCAGTGCTAGTACCCCGGGACTAGCCTACGAGCAGTACTTC CSASTPGLAYEQYF
TRBJ2-1 TRBD2 - TRBV23-1 TGCGCCAGCAGTCCCCCAAATAGCGGGATTAAGAACGGGCAGTTCTTC CASSPPNSGIKNGQFF
TRBJ2-1 TRBD2 many TRBV29-1 TGCAGCGTTGAACTAGGTCTAGCGGGGGGTATTGGGGATGAGCAGTTCTTC CSVELGLAGGIGDEQFF
TRBJ2-5 TRBD1 - TRBV11-3 TGTGCCAGCAGCTTAGATGCCGGGACAGGGACAGAGACCCAGTACTTC CASSLDAGTGTETQYF
TRBJ2-5 - - TRBV12-3/TRBV12-4 TGTGCCAGCAGCCCCGGGACGACGATGGAGACCCAGTACTTC CASSPGTTMETQYF
TRBJ2-7 TRBD2 - TRBV3-1 TGTGCCAGCAGCCAAGAGGGACTAGCGGGGTACGAGCAGTACTTC CASSQEGLAGYEQYF
TRBJ1-4 TRBD1 few TRBV10-3 TGTGCCATCAGTGAGACTCCGACAGGGGAAGCTAATGAAAAACTGTTTTTT CAISETPTGEANEKLFF
TRBJ1-2 - few TRBV20-1 TGCAGTGCTAGAGATCCCACAGGCGTCCTTCTGGGCTACACCTTC CSARDPTGVLLGYTF
TRBJ1-2 TRBD1 few TRBV27 TGTGCCAGCAGTCCCCCAGGGGGGCAACGGTATGGCTACACCTTC CASSPPGGQRYGYTF
TRBJ2-7 TRBD2 - TRBV10-3 TGTGCCATCAGTGGGGGACTAGCGGCCTCCCACGAGCAGTACTTC CAISGGLAASHEQYF
TRBJ2-7 TRBD1 once TRBV29-1 TGCAGCGTTGAAGCAGGGGCCCAGGGGGTTTCGGGGTCCTACGAGCAGTACTTC CSVEAGAQGVSGSYEQYF
TRBJ2-1 - - TRBV7-9 TGTGCCAGCAGCCAAGGAACCGGGACAACGTACAATGAGCAGTTCTTC CASSQGTGTTYNEQFF
TRBJ2-7 - few TRBV6-5 TGTGCCAGCAGTCGCGACGGGAGATACGAGCAGTACTTC CASSRDGRYEQYF
TRBJ2-1 TRBD2 - TRBV4-1 TGCGCCAGCAGCCAAGGAGGACTAGCGGGAACTGTCGGATACAATGAGCAGTTCTTC CASSQGGLAGTVGYNEQFF
TRBJ2-1 TRBD2 many TRBV7-3 TGTGCCAGCAGCTTAACCGGGAGGGGGACCTACAATGAGCAGTTCTTC CASSLTGRGTYNEQFF